This TCR beta chain is drawn from a study of shared clonotypes between healthy human individuals. Study findings and constraints: Clonotype sharing among donors, it was expected, would be affected by sequencing depth. The rarefaction results pointed to incomplete sorted-subset sequencing despite large depth.

As concerns this clone: The antigen remains unidentified.

Deep was the level at which the assay was run. The DNA input per sorted-subset replicate PCR was 150 to 200 ng, corresponding to tens of thousands of T cell genomes. Clones were sequenced by immunoSEQ multiplex PCR, and TCRdb holds only the in-frame ones, with some missing. This table holds a few million clones, roughly 93% found once. The TCR originated in a man between 18 and 29 years old in good health. Some clones in this sample may be carry-over from other donors' samples. Sequences were obtained from naive CD4+ T cells from PBMCs. Subset denoted: CD45RA+ positively selected.

The CDR3 loop reads CASSISTSLYEQYF. The DNA for the CDR3 is TGCGCCAGCAGCATATCGACTAGTTTGTACGAGCAGTACTTC. V gene TRBV5-1 combines with J gene TRBJ2-7; perhaps TRBD2 as D (6 bases). This CDR3 comprises 14 residues. In germline, CDR1 is SGHRS, CDR2 YFSETQ. Trimming stripped 4 bases from V and 4 bases from J, with 15 bases between. The full variable domain, with the rest looked up from reference TRBV5-1 and TRBJ2-7, is KAGVTQTPRYLIKTRGQQVTLSCSPISGHRSVSWYQQTPGQGLQFLFEYFSETQRNKGNFPGRFSGRQFSNSRSEMNVSTLELGDSALYLCASSISTSLYEQYFGPGTRLTVT.